The clone carrying this T cell receptor beta chain was counted only a few times. These data are taken from a study of blood T cells in healthy people across ages. Germline V gene sequence: CDR1 SEHNR, CDR2 FQNEAQ (reference sequence). The CDR3 covers 16 residues. V dropped 1 base and J dropped 4 bases, with 14 bases sitting between them. Then a second PCR, running about 6 to 12 cycles, was carried out with a sample-barcoded 5' primer and a J-beta primer mix. In TCRdb, the 5' RACE reads were re-called with MiXCR into one record per CDR3 protein. The repertoire has hundreds of thousands of distinct CDR3 sequences, 22% of them found once; the top ten carry 22%.

V gene TRBV7-9 combines with J gene TRBJ2-4, with unresolved D. The sequencing sample was made of blood. This receptor was obtained from a man between 65 and 79 years old in good health. This CDR3 reads CASSLDSAGPKNIQYF. In DNA, the CDR3 is TGTGCCAGCAGCTTAGACAGCGCCGGACCAAAAAACATTCAGTACTTC.